The entry below describes one TCR beta chain. What antigen it recognizes has not been identified. Nothing much larger sits one base from this clone, and base qualities are not available. This sample was taken from a study of control samples from healthy donors and cancer patients (dated by TCRdb to 2018 to 2020). The library was made by the immunoSEQ multiplex PCR assay. TCRdb took over this immuneACCESS table, retaining in-frame rearrangements with V and J assigned. Such tables are incomplete; in checked studies, under half of the missing clones stem from an unresolved V gene, and the remainder is unexplained. The sample contains 350,000 to 450,000 clones, roughly 90% of them found a single time. The ten largest clones add up to 6% to 7% of the sample. CDR1 and CDR2 were assigned from the germline V gene (reference sequence) as SEHNR and FQNEAQ. Measured from the cysteine to the phenylalanine, the CDR3 is 14 residues long. Only the CDR3 DNA stays, 42 bases, in frame from base 1. V is cut by 2 bases and J by 2 bases, and the space between the germline ends is 7 bases.

Sequenced sample: PBMCs. The chain uses TRBV7-9 and TRBJ1-3, with a weak D call of TRBD1 (5 bases match). This sequence originates from a man aged 40-49 years with head and neck cancer. The DNA reads as follows: TGTGCCAGCAGCTTACGAGGGGCTGGAAACACCATATATTTT. It translates as CASSLRGAGNTIYF.